A single sample is the source of the 24 T cell receptor beta chains below, sequenced in a study of blood T cell repertoires in COVID-19. Repertoires were generated with immunoSEQ multiplex PCR, while TCRdb's copy carries only in-frame clones and drops some. The profile shows about 18,000 clones, around 90% of them singletons. Material for sequencing was peripheral blood. These receptor sequences come from a human donor in a cohort sampled during active COVID-19.

The chain couples TRBV12-3 or TRBV12-4 to TRBJ2-5; no firm D call. The CDR3 is 13 residues long. V lost 4 bases to trimming and J lost 0 bases, with 6 bases between them. The CDR3 DNA is TGTGCCAGCAGTTCCCGAGACCAAGAGACCCAGTACTTC. This encodes CASSSRDQETQYF.

For the CDR3, the DNA is TGTGCCACCCTAGCTAACTATGGCTACACCTTC. Encoded protein: CATLANYGYTF. The chain has TRBV4-2 and TRBJ1-2; D is unresolved. CDR3 size: 11 residues. Germline CDR1 reads LGHNA; CDR2 reads YNFKEQ. V gave up 10 bases and J gave up 0 bases, with 6 bases separating them.

The chain uses TRBV7-6 and TRBJ1-4, with 10 bases that match TRBD1. Per the germline V gene, CDR1 is SGHVS and CDR2 is FNYEAQ. V lost 5 bases, J lost 8 bases, and 11 bases stayed unmatched. The CDR3 totals 16 residues. CDR3 nucleotide sequence: TGTGCCAGCAGCACCGGACCGGGACAGGGGCCCGAAAAACTGTTTTTT. Its protein product is CASSTGPGQGPEKLFF.

V gene TRBV7-2 combines with J gene TRBJ1-2; D is uncertain. CDR3 size: 13 residues. In germline, CDR1 is SGHTA, CDR2 FQGNSA. V was shortened by 5 bases and J by 2 bases, with 9 bases between the two germline ends. In DNA form, the CDR3 reads TGTGCCAGCAGCGCCCCGGGGAACTATGGCTACACCTTC. This sequence encodes CASSAPGNYGYTF.

The chain carries TRBV3-1 (or the pseudogene TRBV3-2) and TRBJ1-5; D might be TRBD1 (5 bases). Germline CDR1 reads LGHDT; CDR2 reads YNNKEL (reference sequence). CDR3 length equals 13 residues. V was trimmed by 3 bases and J by 9 bases, leaving 12 bases between them. The CDR3 is CASSHRTGGPQHF. CDR3 sequence (DNA): TGTGCCAGCAGCCACAGGACCGGGGGGCCCCAGCATTTT.

This clone has more than one count but fewer than ten. The chain employs TRBV2 and TRBJ1-4, with TRBD1 matching 9 bases. Germline-derived CDR1 and CDR2 are SNHLY and FYNNEI. The CDR3 has 17 residues. V shed 2 bases and J 8 bases; nucleotides not matched to a gene: 12. DNA for the CDR3: TGTGCCAGCAGTGAAACCCCGCCCGGGGGGACAGGGGAAAAACTGTTTTTT. It translates to CASSETPPGGTGEKLFF.

This sequence joins TRBV6-5 and TRBJ1-1, with D unclear. In germline, CDR1 is MNHEY, CDR2 SVGAGI. V lost 4 bases and J lost 1, with 10 bases in between. The CDR3 runs 14 residues. CDR3 DNA: TGTGCCAGCAGTTTTTCCGTCGGGAACACTGAAGCTTTCTTT. It encodes CASSFSVGNTEAFF.

The chain joins TRBV6-5 to TRBJ2-3; TRBD1 aligns across 8 bases. V trimming: 6 bases; J trimming: 6 bases; junction bases outside the gene matches: 8. CDR1 is MNHEY, CDR2 SVGAGI, per germline. The CDR3 sequence is 14 residues long. CDR3 sequence reads: CASRRQGAWDTQYF. DNA for the CDR3: TGTGCCAGCAGGAGGCAGGGGGCGTGGGATACGCAGTATTTT.

This clone is a singleton in its sample. The chain employs TRBV19 and TRBJ2-6; a weak D match, TRBD1 (5 bases). Germline V lookup: CDR1 LNHDA, CDR2 SQIVND (reference sequence). V was clipped by 3 bases and J by 4 bases, with 16 bases between them. This CDR3 has 17 amino acids. The CDR3 nucleotides read TGTGCCAGTAGTATCGACAGCATATCGCGAGGGGCCAACGTCCTGACTTTC. This encodes CASSIDSISRGANVLTF.

V gene TRBV5-6 combines with J gene TRBJ2-3, with D perhaps TRBD1 (6 bases). Trimming stripped 7 bases from V and 2 bases from J, with 14 bases between. The CDR3 contains 14 residues. Germline V lookup: CDR1 SGHDT, CDR2 YYEEEE. The CDR3 loop is CASGSQGNTDTQYF. The CDR3 DNA sequence: TGTGCCAGCGGATCCCAGGGGAACACAGATACGCAGTATTTT.

This chain links TRBV25-1 with TRBJ1-1; TRBD1 aligns across 11 bases. Germline trimming cut 7 bases from V and 4 bases from J; bases unmatched to any gene: 8. CDR3 length equals 15 residues. CDR1 and CDR2 (germline): MGHDK, SYGVNS. In DNA form, the CDR3 reads TGTGCCAGCACCGCGCCGGGGACAGGGGGCACTGAAGCTTTCTTT. Translation: CASTAPGTGGTEAFF. The full variable domain, completed using reference TRBV25-1 and TRBJ1-1, is EADIYQTPRYLVIGTGKKITLECSQTMGHDKMYWYQQDPGMELHLIHYSYGVNSTEKGDLSSESTVSRIRTEHFPLTLESARPSHTSQYLCASTAPGTGGTEAFFGQGTRLTVV.

J is TRBJ1-4 and V is TRBV6-1, with 10 bases fitting TRBD1. From germline, CDR1 is MNHNS and CDR2 SASEGT. V trimming: 2 bases; J trimming: 6 bases; junction bases outside the gene matches: 3. The CDR3 runs to 15 residues. CDR3 residues: CASSEMGQGHEKLFF. In DNA form, the CDR3 reads TGTGCCAGCAGTGAAATGGGACAGGGGCATGAAAAACTGTTTTTT.

The genes are TRBV3-1 (or the pseudogene TRBV3-2) and TRBJ2-3; 11 bases are a match to TRBD2. Losses at the gene ends were 6 bases for V and 3 bases for J; bases not matched to a gene: 11. Germline loops: CDR1 LGHDT, CDR2 YNNKEL (reference sequence). The CDR3 has 17 residues. CDR3 loop: CASSYIAGGLKTDTQYF. For the CDR3, the DNA is TGTGCCAGCAGTTATATAGCGGGGGGGCTAAAAACAGATACGCAGTATTTT.

The rearrangement links TRBV7-9 to TRBJ1-1, with 11 nucleotides matching TRBD1. The germline V gene has CDR1 SEHNR and CDR2 FQNEAQ (reference sequence). With V trimmed by 1 base and J by 14 bases, 3 bases remained unmatched. This CDR3 has 12 residues. The DNA of the CDR3 is TGTGCCAGCAGCTTAGGTCGGACAGGGGGCTTCTTT. Translated: CASSLGRTGGFF.

V usage is TRBV5-1 and J usage is TRBJ1-1; D possibly corresponds to TRBD1 (6 bases). V was cut by 0 bases and J by 0 bases, with 18 bases left in between. From germline, CDR1 is SGHRS and CDR2 YFSETQ. This CDR3 has 18 amino acids. CDR3 sequence (DNA): TGCGCCAGCAGCTTGGCTAACAACCCAGGGGTAATGAACACTGAAGCTTTCTTT. Translation gives CASSLANNPGVMNTEAFF.

The chain joins TRBV7-2 to TRBJ2-5; TRBD2 agrees at 14 bases. The CDR3 has 17 amino acids. The V and J ends lost 4 bases and 5 bases, in that order; junction bases with no gene match: 9. Germline V gene data show CDR1 as SGHTA and CDR2 as FQGNSA. CDR3 bases: TGTGCCAGCAGCTCCCTGACTAGCGGGGGGGCCAGGGAGACCCAGTACTTC. It yields the protein CASSSLTSGGARETQYF.

This chain links TRBV6-4 with TRBJ1-6; TRBD1 agrees at 7 bases. CDR3 length: 14 residues. V lost 5 bases, J lost 7 bases, and 5 bases stayed unmatched. Germline assignment: CDR1 MRHNA and CDR2 SNTAGT. The CDR3 here is CASSHDRANSPLHF. DNA for the CDR3: TGTGCCAGCAGTCATGACAGGGCAAATTCACCCCTCCACTTT.

This clone was recorded once. The rearrangement joins TRBV6-1 to TRBJ2-7; D is ambiguous. CDR3 size: 16 residues. Trimming removed 1 base from V and 0 bases from J, with 13 bases in between. The germline V gene has CDR1 MNHNS and CDR2 SASEGT. CDR3 residues: CASSEVADTLSYEQYF. The CDR3 bases are TGTGCCAGCAGTGAAGTGGCAGACACGCTCTCCTACGAGCAGTACTTC.

The V and J genes are TRBV11-2 and TRBJ2-1; a possible D gene is TRBD1 (5 bases). The V end lost 0 bases, the J end lost 8 bases, and 11 bases lay between the germline ends. Per the germline V gene, CDR1 is SGHAT and CDR2 is FQNNGV. The CDR3 contains 14 residues. CDR3 in amino acids: CASSLDSRVHEQFF. CDR3 in DNA: TGTGCCAGCAGCTTAGATTCCAGGGTGCATGAGCAGTTCTTC.

With regard to this clone: Sequence at one end of the junction differs from germline and may be a read error. This chain links TRBV7-7 with TRBJ2-5, with 15 bases lining up with TRBD2. The CDR3 loop spans 17 amino acids. The germline V gene has CDR1 SSHAT and CDR2 FNYEAQ (reference sequence). The CDR3 bases are TGTGCTAGCAGCTTGGGACTAGCGGGGGGCGTGGGAGAGACCCAGTACTTC. This sequence encodes CASSLGLAGGVGETQYF.

The rearrangement uses TRBV28 and TRBJ1-4; no clear D. This CDR3 comprises 14 residues. Trimming removed 3 bases at V and 4 bases at J, with 9 bases between. Germline CDR1 and CDR2: MDHEN and SYDVKM. CDR3 amino acids: CASSLGGSNEKLFF. The CDR3 DNA reads TGTGCCAGCAGTTTGGGAGGAAGTAATGAAAAACTGTTTTTT.

This chain links TRBV24-1 with TRBJ2-1; 8 bases are a match to TRBD2. Per germline, CDR1 KGHDR and CDR2 SFDVKD. This CDR3 comprises 17 residues. V dropped 4 bases and J dropped 7; count of bases not matched to a gene: 14. CDR3 loop: CATSEGSGGWRSNEQFF. Here the CDR3 DNA reads TGTGCCACCAGTGAAGGTTCGGGAGGGTGGCGAAGTAATGAGCAGTTCTTC.

The gene calls are TRBV28 and TRBJ1-2, with D possibly TRBD1 on 6 matching bases. Germline-derived CDR1 and CDR2 are MDHEN and SYDVKM. CDR3 length: 15 amino acids. The V and J ends lost 10 bases and 0 bases respectively, with 18 bases between them. The CDR3 sequence is CATASGGQANYGYTF. The CDR3 nucleotides read TGTGCCACTGCTTCCGGGGGGCAAGCTAACTATGGCTACACCTTC.

CDR3 protein: CASSPISTGSGPYGYTF. The DNA for the CDR3 is TGTGCCAGCAGTCCAATTTCCACAGGCTCCGGTCCCTATGGCTACACCTTC. The chain recombines TRBV27 with TRBJ1-2; tentative D call: TRBD1 (5 bases). The CDR3 consists of 17 residues. From germline, CDR1 is MNHEY and CDR2 SMNVEV (reference sequence). Trimming took 5 bases from V and 4 from J, leaving 23 bases between them.